This T cell receptor (beta chain) was documented in a study of shared clonotypes between healthy human individuals (dated by TCRdb to 2020 to 2022). Notes on the research overall: A couple of women and a few men aged 18 to 49 years were included in the cohort. For each donor, CD4 naive and CD4 memory were each run on three plates, CD8 naive on two plates, and CD8 memory on one plate. Between about 0.8 and 9 billion PBMCs per donor were obtained by leukapheresis. Libraries were prepared and TCR repertoires were sequenced by different laboratories using diverse techniques, in order to increase sequencing depth and limit assay-specific biases. The study deeply sequenced blood TCR repertoires of about 5 healthy adults to estimate repertoire size and the extent of clonotype sharing between individuals. The paper's findings and limits, for the study overall: Compared with non-shared clonotypes, clonotypes shared by all four sorted-subset donors had higher generation probabilities. The small number of donors limited the genetic and exposure-history diversity represented. Larger estimated clonotype richness was generally found for naive subsets than for memory subsets. Pairwise subsampling led to the expectation that sequencing depth would affect the degree of clonotype sharing among donors. Incomplete sequencing was indicated by rarefaction of sorted-subset datasets, despite the large sequencing depth. Sampling was limited to blood, and TCR repertoires in tissue likely differ from TCR repertoires in blood. Across a few donors, about 5% of naive CD4, approximately 3.6% of naive CD8, approximately 2.5% of memory CD4, and roughly 0.4% of memory CD8 clonotypes were shared.

Using the deep immunoSEQ assay, TCR CDR3 regions were amplified from genomic DNA by multiplex PCR. Extracted genomic DNA from each cell subset was distributed evenly across all wells of several immunoSEQ 96-well plates, and each plate was treated as a replicate. For sorted subsets, each replicate PCR was loaded with roughly 190 ng genomic DNA, equivalent to 32,000 or so T cell genomes. Purified libraries were measured with a Qubit 3.0 fluorometer, size-checked on a Bioanalyzer 2100, and measured again with the KAPA Library Quantification kit. Every immunoSEQ 96-well plate was sequenced on a dedicated single-read 150-cycle Illumina NextSeq 550 flow cell. Concerning the study's data processing: Because the immunoSEQ output included only junctional sequences and no quality scores, the filtering could not be the same as the filtering used for full-length reads. To assign V/J genes and CDR3, sequences were annotated using PyIR, a Python wrapper for IgBLAST v1.9, with IMGT germline references. Reads were removed for weak V/J assignments (E-value above 1e-6), missing CDR3, stop codons, out-of-frame junctions, or ambiguous translated residues. V3J clonotypes were defined by identical inferred V gene, J gene, and CDR3 amino acid sequence. To compute the percentage overlap between repertoires, the number of shared unique clonotypes was divided by the size of the smaller repertoire. Three approaches were used to assess repertoire richness: RTK rarefaction, the Chao1 estimator, and Recon v2.1 estimates of unobserved clonotypes. For all TCRbeta clonotypes obtained by the gDNA method from a handful of donors, generation probabilities were computed with OLGA. Held by TCRdb, this immuneACCESS table contains in-frame sequences only and omits some clones. Under half of the omission traces to an unresolved V gene where checked; the cause of the rest is unknown. V and J calls and clone size are those listed in that table; D and trimming were worked out from the DNA. Here the sample has a few million clones; 85% to 95% occur a single time. About 0.41% of the sample rests with the top ten.

Reading the germline V gene gives CDR1 MNHNS and CDR2 SASEGT. Taken from cysteine to phenylalanine, the CDR3 has 13 residues. Only the CDR3 region is kept as DNA, spanning 39 bases read in frame from base 1. Trimming takes 4 bases from V and 2 bases from J, and the germline ends sit 8 bases apart. Comment on this clone: The target of this receptor is not known. Per-base qualities were not stored, and no clone one base away is much larger.

Donors were healthy HIV-negative adults with no recently reported acute infections or vaccinations. Every donor was a Caucasian adult residing in Nashville, Tennessee, USA. CD4+ T cells were enriched by magnetic negative selection; naive cells were then positively selected on CD45RA, and the negative fraction formed the memory subset. Blood was obtained by leukapheresis, after which PBMCs were separated by Ficoll-Histopaque density gradient centrifugation and cryopreserved in liquid nitrogen vapor phase. Purity and quantity of every magnetically sorted T cell population were checked by analytical flow cytometry. Genomic DNA was isolated from every sorted fraction and measured by UV absorbance on a Nanodrop 2000c.

The chain employs TRBV6-1 and TRBJ1-2; tentative D gene TRBD1, with 5 bases matching. The sequence was obtained from a man aged 18 to 35 in good health. Some clones in this sample may be carry-over from other donors' samples. Sequenced sample: naive CD4+ T cells from PBMCs. The cell subset or site label, as the study defines it: CD45RA+ positively selected. The CDR3 sequence is CASSVWGNYGYTF. The nucleotides read TGTGCCAGCAGTGTGTGGGGGAACTATGGCTACACCTTC.